The rows below give T cell receptor beta chains drawn from one sample of a study of T cell responses to AZD1222 COVID-19 vaccine. The assay was immunoSEQ multiplex PCR, and TCRdb's table has in-frame clones only and misses some. The sample records 150,000 to 180,000 clones, roughly 90% being singletons. The sequences come from peripheral blood, collected on day 0 of AZD1222 vaccination. These receptors all come from an adult in good health. Both conserved end residues are trimmed from each CDR3. D genes are given only for firm matches.

j_gene: TRBJ1-3; len: 13; d_gene: TRBD1; v_gene: TRBV13; CDR3aa: ASRGQGAGGNTIY
j_gene: TRBJ1-2; len: 12; d_gene: NA; v_gene: TRBV19; CDR3aa: ASSISHGDYGYT
j_gene: TRBJ2-1; len: 15; d_gene: TRBD2; v_gene: TRBV14; CDR3aa: ASSQRRGATSAYEQF
j_gene: TRBJ1-4; len: 10; d_gene: NA; v_gene: TRBV29-1; CDR3aa: SVNHRNEKLF
j_gene: TRBJ2-1; len: 11; d_gene: NA; v_gene: TRBV6-5; CDR3aa: ASSKGGYNEQF
j_gene: TRBJ2-7; len: 9; d_gene: NA; v_gene: TRBV20-1; CDR3aa: SARVAGEQY
j_gene: TRBJ1-2; len: 12; d_gene: NA; v_gene: TRBV28; CDR3aa: ASSLLVQSSGYT
j_gene: TRBJ2-3; len: 14; d_gene: NA; v_gene: TRBV7-6; CDR3aa: ASSSLASPGTDTQY
j_gene: TRBJ1-1; len: 14; d_gene: NA; v_gene: TRBV21-1; CDR3aa: ASSKRRGRANTEAF
j_gene: TRBJ2-1; len: 14; d_gene: TRBD2; v_gene: TRBV6-2/TRBV6-3; CDR3aa: ASRPTPSGGANEQF
j_gene: TRBJ1-2; len: 11; d_gene: TRBD1; v_gene: TRBV6-5; CDR3aa: ASSYRQGNGYT
j_gene: TRBJ2-4; len: 12; d_gene: NA; v_gene: TRBV7-9; CDR3aa: ASSNGSAKNIQY